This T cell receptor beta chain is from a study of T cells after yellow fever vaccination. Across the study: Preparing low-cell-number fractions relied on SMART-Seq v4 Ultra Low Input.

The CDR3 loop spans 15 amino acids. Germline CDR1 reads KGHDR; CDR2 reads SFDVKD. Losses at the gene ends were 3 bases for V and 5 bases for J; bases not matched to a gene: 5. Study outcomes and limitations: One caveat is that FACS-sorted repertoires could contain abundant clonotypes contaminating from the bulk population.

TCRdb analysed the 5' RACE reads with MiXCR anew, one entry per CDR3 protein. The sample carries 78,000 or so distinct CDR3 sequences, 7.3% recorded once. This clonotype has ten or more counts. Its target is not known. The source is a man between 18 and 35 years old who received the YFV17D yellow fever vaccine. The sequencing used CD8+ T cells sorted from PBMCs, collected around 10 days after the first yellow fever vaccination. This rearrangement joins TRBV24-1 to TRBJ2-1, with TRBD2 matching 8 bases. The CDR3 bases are TGTGCCACCAGTGATGAATCGGGGGGGCACAATGAGCAGTTCTTC. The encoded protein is CATSDESGGHNEQFF.